This TCR beta chain derives from a study of response to subunit inactivated influenza vaccine (dated by TCRdb to 2016 to 2018). Notes on the research overall: To follow how T cells responded to a trivalent subunit inactivated influenza vaccine, the researchers relied on deep quantitative profiling of the T cell receptor repertoire. Paper-wide results and their limitations: It was suggested by the authors that each seasonal influenza vaccination may recruit only a limited number of new T cells.

This clonotype was seen at least ten times. Its antigen is currently not known. The sample holds no much larger clone one base away, and base qualities are not on file. Library creation used RT-PCR. The instrument given in TCRdb is Illumina HiSeq 2500. TCRdb handled the public reads itself, with Q25 trimming in fastp and clone calling in MiXCR, and kept productive beta chains. Rows are unified per CDR3 protein, each entry keeping the most common DNA and genes. This sample lists about 500,000 distinct CDR3 sequences; about 17% were detected once. The ten largest clones take up roughly 3% of the sample. The material sequenced was CD4+ T cells sorted from PBMCs, taken less than 30 months after vaccination. This receptor was taken from a man aged 45 to 75 who received an inactivated influenza vaccine. Donor details come from another sample of the same person, matched by shared clones.

The nucleotide sequence reads as follows: TGTGCCAGCAGCTCGGGACAGGTTAACTATGGCTACACCTTC. This sequence encodes CASSSGQVNYGYTF. Recombination connected TRBV7-3 to TRBJ1-2; 8 bases in the middle match TRBD1. Clipping removes 4 bases from V and 1 base from J, with 2 as the unmatched junction base count. The CDR1 and CDR2 encoded by the germline V gene are SGHTA and FQGTGA. CDR3 length: 14 amino acids, cysteine to phenylalanine. Only the CDR3 region is kept as DNA, spanning 42 bases read in frame from base 1.